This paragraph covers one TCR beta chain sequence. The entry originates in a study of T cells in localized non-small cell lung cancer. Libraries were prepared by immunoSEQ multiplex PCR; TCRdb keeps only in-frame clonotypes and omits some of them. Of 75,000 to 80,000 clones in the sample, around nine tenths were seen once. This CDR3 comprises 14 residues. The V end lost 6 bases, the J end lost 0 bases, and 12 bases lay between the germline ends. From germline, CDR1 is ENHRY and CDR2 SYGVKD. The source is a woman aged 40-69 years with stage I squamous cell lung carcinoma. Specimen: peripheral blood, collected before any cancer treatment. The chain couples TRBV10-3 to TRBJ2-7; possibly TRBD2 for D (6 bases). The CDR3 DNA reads TGTGCCATCAGGGCTGGGGGGAGCTCCTACGAGCAGTACTTC. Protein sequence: CAIRAGGSSYEQYF.